This T cell receptor beta chain was observed in a study of T-cell reconstitution after alpha-beta-depleted transplantation in children. The CDR3 length is 15 residues. V was clipped by 6 bases and J by 4 bases; unmatched bases: 8. Germline CDR1 SGHAT, CDR2 FQNNGV. During its preparation, the TCRbeta library received unique molecular identifiers. In TCRdb, the PCR reads were re-called with MiXCR into one record per CDR3 protein. The sample has almost 400,000 distinct CDR3 sequences, roughly 21% seen once. The specimen comprised PBMCs from the stem cell graft donor, sampled from the stem cell graft. This receptor was taken from a human donor who donated a stem cell graft to a child with acute myeloid leukemia. The chain joins TRBV11-2 to TRBJ2-1; 8 bases line up with TRBD2. The CDR3 DNA is TGTGCCAGCAGACTAATAGCGGGAAGATACAATGAGCAGTTCTTC. Its protein is CASRLIAGRYNEQFF.